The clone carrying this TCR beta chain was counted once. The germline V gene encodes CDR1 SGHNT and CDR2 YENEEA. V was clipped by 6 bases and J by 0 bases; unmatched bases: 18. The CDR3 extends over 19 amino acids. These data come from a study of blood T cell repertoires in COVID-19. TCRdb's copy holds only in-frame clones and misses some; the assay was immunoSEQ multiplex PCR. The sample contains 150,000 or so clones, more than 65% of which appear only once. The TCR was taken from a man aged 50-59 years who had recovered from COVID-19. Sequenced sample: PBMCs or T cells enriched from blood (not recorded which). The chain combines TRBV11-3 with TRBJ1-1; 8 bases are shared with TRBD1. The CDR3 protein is CASSYINRGEQYMNTEAFF. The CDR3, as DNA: TGTGCCAGCAGTTATATTAACAGGGGGGAACAATACATGAACACTGAAGCTTTCTTT.